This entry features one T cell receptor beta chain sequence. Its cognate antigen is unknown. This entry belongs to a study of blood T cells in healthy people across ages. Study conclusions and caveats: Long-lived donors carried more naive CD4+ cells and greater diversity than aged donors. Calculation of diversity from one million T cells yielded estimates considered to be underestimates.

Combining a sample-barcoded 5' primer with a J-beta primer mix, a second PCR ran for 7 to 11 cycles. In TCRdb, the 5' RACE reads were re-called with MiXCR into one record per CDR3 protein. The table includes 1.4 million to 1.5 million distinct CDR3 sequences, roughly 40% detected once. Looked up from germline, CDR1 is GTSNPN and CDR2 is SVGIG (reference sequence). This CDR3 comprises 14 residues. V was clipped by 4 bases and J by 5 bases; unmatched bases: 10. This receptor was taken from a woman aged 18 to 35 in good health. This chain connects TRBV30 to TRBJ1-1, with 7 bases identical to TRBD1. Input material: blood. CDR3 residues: CAWTVGGQGTEAFF. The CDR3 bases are TGTGCCTGGACCGTAGGGGGCCAAGGGACTGAAGCTTTCTTT. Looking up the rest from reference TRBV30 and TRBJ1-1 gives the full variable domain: SQTIHQWPATLVQPVGSPLSLECTVEGTSNPNLYWYRQAAGRGLQLLFYSVGIGQISSEVPQNLSASRPQDRQFILSSKKLLLSDSGFYLCAWTVGGQGTEAFFGQGTRLTVV.